The 31 T cell receptor beta chains below all came from one sample that was sequenced in a study of T cells in Graves' hyperthyroidism and ophthalmopathy. Researchers amplified the TCR beta CDR3 regions from RNA transcripts. A set of HTBI primers served as the primers for a first-round RT-PCR of the TCR CDR3. In TCRdb, the multiplex PCR reads were re-called with MiXCR into one record per CDR3 protein. The sample has a few hundred thousand distinct CDR3 sequences; approximately 18% are singletons. The sequencing sample was made of blood. Receptors were obtained from a woman aged 40-49 years with Graves' ophthalmopathy.

This clonotype has a count of ten or more. This CDR3 reads CSAAGGGQGTEAFF. The CDR3 DNA sequence: TGCAGTGCTGCCGGGGGGGGGCAGGGCACTGAAGCTTTCTTT. The chain joins TRBV20-1 to TRBJ1-1; TRBD1 might be the D (6 bases). The germline V and J ends were trimmed by 5 bases and 4 bases, with 17 bases remaining between them. Per germline, CDR1 DFQATT and CDR2 SNEGSKA (reference sequence). The length of the CDR3 is 14 residues.

The V and J genes are TRBV9 and TRBJ2-7; possibly TRBD2 for D (6 bases). Between the trimmed V and J ends, which lost 0 bases and 2 bases, there was a span of 18 bases. Germline CDR1 reads SGDLS; CDR2 reads YYNGEE. The CDR3 is 17 amino acids. For the CDR3, the DNA is TGTGCCAGCAGCGTAGGCGGGGACGGGCCCCTTGCCTACGAGCAGTACTTC. This codes for CASSVGGDGPLAYEQYF.

In its sample, this clonotype was seen many times. The chain is built from TRBV19 and TRBJ1-5; possibly TRBD1 for D (5 bases). CDR1 is LNHDA, CDR2 SQIVND, per germline (reference sequence). The CDR3 contains 14 residues. Trimming stripped 11 bases from V and 1 base from J, with 15 bases between. The CDR3 region has the DNA TGTGCCGGAGCCCAGGGAGGAAGCAATCAGCCCCAGCATTTT. Amino acid sequence: CAGAQGGSNQPQHF.

Ten or more counts support this clonotype. The gene calls are TRBV16 and TRBJ1-3; D is uncertain. CDR1 and CDR2 from the germline V gene are KGHSY and FQNENV. The CDR3 has 16 residues. The ends were cut back, 1 base at V and 4 bases at J, with 14 bases in the middle. In nucleotides, the CDR3 is TGTGCCAGCAGCCAATTCGACGGCCCTGCGGGAAACACCATATATTTT. It yields the protein CASSQFDGPAGNTIYF.

This clonotype came up many times. The chain recombines TRBV6-5 with TRBJ2-7, with D maybe TRBD2 (6 bases). CDR3 length: 15 residues. V lost 2 bases, J lost 6 bases, and 17 bases lay in between. Germline V CDR1 and CDR2: MNHEY, SVGAGI. In nucleotides, the CDR3 is TGTGCCAGCAGTTACGGCGGGGACCGGGGTGCCGAGCAGTACTTC. The encoded protein is CASSYGGDRGAEQYF.

Comment on this clonotype: With a much larger clone just one base away, this may be a read error. The rearrangement uses TRBV28 and TRBJ1-3, with D tentatively TRBD1 (6 bases). Germline V gene lookup returns CDR1 MDHEN and CDR2 SYDVKM. The CDR3 totals 16 residues. The CDR3 spells CASSHPPDSSGNTMYF. The CDR3 nucleotides are TGTGCCAGCAGTCACCCCCCGGACAGCTCCGGAAACACCATGTATTTT.

This clonotype was observed many times. The gene calls are TRBV15 and TRBJ2-5; D unresolved. The germline gives CDR1 LNHNV, CDR2 YYDKDF (reference sequence). The V end was cut by 1 base, the J end by 4 bases, with 13 bases between. The CDR3 loop spans 15 amino acids. In nucleotides, the CDR3 is TGTGCCACCAGCAGAGTGGCGATCAGGCCAGAGACCCAGTACTTC. It codes for CATSRVAIRPETQYF.

This clonotype was observed at least ten times. The chain couples TRBV12-3 or TRBV12-4 to TRBJ2-7, with a tentative D call TRBD1 (6 bases). This CDR3 has 13 residues. Trimming removed 5 bases at V and 5 bases at J, with 13 bases between. This CDR3 is CASSGRGWDEQYF. In DNA form, the CDR3 reads TGTGCCAGCAGTGGCAGGGGTTGGGACGAGCAGTACTTC.

This clonotype came up many times. This chain joins TRBV11-2 and TRBJ2-7, with D unclear. CDR1 and CDR2 from the germline V gene are SGHAT and FQNNGV. V lost 1 base and J 4 bases, leaving 8 bases between the germline ends. The CDR3 spans 13 residues. The CDR3 reads CASSLASAYEQYF. CDR3 sequence (DNA): TGTGCCAGCAGCTTAGCTTCAGCATACGAGCAGTACTTC.

Notes on this clonotype: One junction end disagrees with the germline gene, perhaps due to a read error. The chain is built from TRBV27 and TRBJ1-2; 9 nucleotides match TRBD1. This CDR3 comprises 14 residues. The germline gives CDR1 MNHEY, CDR2 SMNVEV (reference sequence). The DNA for the CDR3 is TGTGCCAGTAGTTTATTCGACAGGGGGTACGGCTACACCTTC. This sequence encodes CASSLFDRGYGYTF.

Many counts were recorded for this clonotype. V gene TRBV6-1 combines with J gene TRBJ1-6; D is possibly TRBD1 (6 bases). CDR1 is MNHNS and CDR2 is SASEGT in the germline V gene. This CDR3 comprises 15 residues. Trimming took 6 bases from V and 2 from J, leaving 11 bases between them. The chain's CDR3 is CASRETGTYNSPLHF. CDR3 DNA sequence: TGTGCCAGCAGGGAAACAGGGACCTATAATTCACCCCTCCACTTT.

This clonotype was counted between two and nine times. CDR3 coding DNA: TGTGCCAGCAGTTACCCAGGGCGCAGAGAGCAGTACTTC. This translates into CASSYPGRREQYF. This chain uses TRBV6-5 with TRBJ2-7, with D perhaps matching TRBD1 (5 bases). The germline V gene has CDR1 MNHEY and CDR2 SVGAGI. V was cut by 2 bases and J by 7 bases, with 12 bases left in between. This CDR3 spans 13 amino acids.

This clonotype has a count of ten or more. The V gene is TRBV6-4, the J gene TRBJ2-5, with 9 bases fitting TRBD2. The trim removed 5 bases at V and 1 base at J, leaving 14 bases unmatched. Germline V gives CDR1 MRHNA, CDR2 SNTAGT. The length of the CDR3 is 18 residues. The CDR3 reads CASSLSFRGGRAQETQYF. The CDR3 DNA reads TGTGCCAGCAGTCTGTCATTCAGGGGCGGGAGGGCCCAAGAGACCCAGTACTTC.

This clonotype was picked up many times. The V and J genes are TRBV6-5 and TRBJ2-5; D uncertain. CDR1 is MNHEY, CDR2 SVGAGI, per germline. The V gene lost 2 bases and the J gene lost 1 base, with 14 bases spanning the gap. CDR3 length equals 16 residues. CDR3 amino acids: CASSYGSLSSQETQYF. The CDR3 bases are TGTGCCAGCAGTTACGGCTCTCTATCCTCCCAAGAGACCCAGTACTTC.

There are many counts of this clonotype. The chain employs TRBV24-1 and TRBJ1-2; tentatively, D is TRBD1 (6 bases). Germline V gives CDR1 KGHDR, CDR2 SFDVKD. This CDR3 has 14 amino acids. Trimming shortened V by 2 bases and J by 3 bases, and 9 bases separated the two germline ends. Here the CDR3 reads CATSDYRADYGYTF. CDR3 sequence (DNA): TGTGCCACCAGTGATTACAGGGCAGACTATGGCTACACCTTC.

The chain is built from TRBV12-3 or TRBV12-4 and TRBJ2-2; D gene uncertain. This CDR3 has 15 amino acids. Trimming left V 7 bases short and J 8 bases short, with 20 bases between. CDR3 sequence reads: CASTPRLVRPGELFF. As DNA, the CDR3 is TGTGCCAGCACCCCACGACTCGTTCGGCCGGGGGAGCTGTTTTTT.

At least ten counts were recorded for this clonotype. The rearrangement joins TRBV20-1 to TRBJ2-7; TRBD1 matches 9 bases. CDR3 length: 12 residues. Germline lookup yields CDR1 DFQATT and CDR2 SNEGSKA (reference sequence). J gave up 5 bases and V 6 bases, and 5 bases lay outside the gene matches. CDR3 nucleotide sequence: TGCAGTGCCTCCAGGACAGGGGACGAGCAGTACTTC. It specifies CSASRTGDEQYF.

This chain links TRBV2 with TRBJ2-7, with TRBD2 matching over 11 bases. Germline V gene sequence: CDR1 SNHLY, CDR2 FYNNEI. Trimming at V came to 7 bases and at J to 5 bases, leaving 7 bases not matched to a gene. The CDR3 length is 14 residues. CDR3 loop: CASTGLAAFDEQYF. The CDR3 DNA reads as TGTGCCAGCACGGGACTAGCGGCTTTTGACGAGCAGTACTTC. Full variable domain (remainder filled in from reference TRBV2 and TRBJ2-7): EPEVTQTPSHQVTQMGQEVILRCVPISNHLYFYWYRQILGQKVEFLVSFYNNEISEKSEIFDDQFSVERPDGSNFTLKIRSTKLEDSAMYFCASTGLAAFDEQYFGPGTRLTVT.

This clonotype has a count of ten or more. The chain joins TRBV15 to TRBJ2-7; 8 bases fit TRBD2. CDR3 size: 14 residues. Germline V gene lookup returns CDR1 LNHNV and CDR2 YYDKDF (reference sequence). V was clipped by 4 bases and J by 0 bases; unmatched bases: 2. The CDR3: CATSISGASYEQYF. CDR3 sequence (DNA): TGTGCCACCAGCATTAGCGGGGCCTCCTACGAGCAGTACTTC. The entire variable domain, with the rest obtained from reference TRBV15 and TRBJ2-7, is as follows: DAMVIQNPRYQVTQFGKPVTLSCSQTLNHNVMYWYQQKSSQAPKLLFHYYDKDFNNEADTPDNFQSRRPNTSFCFLDIRSPGLGDTAMYLCATSISGASYEQYFGPGTRLTVT.

The chain carries TRBV24-1 and TRBJ2-7; 9 nucleotides match TRBD1. Trimming took 1 base from V and 3 from J; bases not matched to a gene: 9. The CDR3 contains 17 residues. From germline, CDR1 is KGHDR and CDR2 SFDVKD. For the CDR3, the DNA is TGTGCCACCAGTGATTTTGAAGACAGGGGGAGCCTCTACGAGCAGTACTTC. It yields the protein CATSDFEDRGSLYEQYF.

This clonotype was seen ten or more times. This chain uses TRBV25-1 with TRBJ2-7; tentative D call: TRBD2 (6 bases). Trimming removed 8 bases from V and 5 bases from J, with 22 bases in between. From germline, CDR1 is MGHDK and CDR2 SYGVNS. CDR3 length: 15 residues. The DNA of the CDR3 is TGTGCCAGCTCGAGGCGGGACGTCCTCCGCGACGAGCAGTACTTC. Translation gives CASSRRDVLRDEQYF.

This clonotype was detected many times. The genes are TRBV12-3 or TRBV12-4 and TRBJ2-5, with unresolved D. The CDR3 sequence is 12 residues long. The V end was cut by 2 bases, the J end by 5 bases, with 6 bases between. In DNA, the CDR3 is TGTGCCAGCAGTTTACCCGCGGAGACCCAGTACTTC. Translating it yields CASSLPAETQYF.

This clonotype was observed a handful of times. This sequence joins TRBV7-6 and TRBJ2-7; 10 positions agree with TRBD2. This CDR3 is 16 amino acids long. CDR1 and CDR2 (germline): SGHVS, FNYEAQ. The junction had 12 bases not matched to a gene; V was cut back by 5 bases and J by 5 bases. This CDR3 is CASSPVPSGSSNEQYF. CDR3 DNA sequence: TGTGCCAGCAGCCCGGTTCCTAGCGGGAGTAGCAACGAGCAGTACTTC.

The sample holds many counts of this clonotype. The rearrangement links TRBV12-3 or TRBV12-4 to TRBJ2-5; D is uncertain. V gave up 8 bases and J gave up 5 bases, with 12 bases separating them. The CDR3 is 12 residues long. The CDR3 DNA reads as TGTGCCAGCGGCGAAAAACTGGAGACCCAGTACTTC. This gives the protein CASGEKLETQYF.

There are many counts of this clonotype. The chain has TRBV5-1 and TRBJ2-7; maybe TRBD1 (6 bases). V was clipped by 6 bases and J by 6 bases, with 19 bases between them. The CDR3 has 14 residues. Germline CDR1 reads SGHRS; CDR2 reads YFSETQ. The CDR3 coding sequence is TGCGCCAGCATCGTGATCAGGGGTACCTGCGAGCAGTACTTC. Protein sequence: CASIVIRGTCEQYF.

The chain couples TRBV7-6 to TRBJ2-2; D not certain. Germline lookup yields CDR1 SGHVS and CDR2 FNYEAQ. The CDR3 covers 15 residues. V lost 1 base, J lost 0 bases, and 6 bases lay in between. The CDR3 nucleotides read TGTGCCAGCAGCTTAGACGAGACGAACACCGGGGAGCTGTTTTTT. The encoded protein is CASSLDETNTGELFF.

This clonotype has at least ten counts. The chain carries TRBV28 and TRBJ2-7; D is perhaps TRBD1 (5 bases). Germline V gives CDR1 MDHEN, CDR2 SYDVKM. The CDR3 spans 13 residues. Trimming removed 3 bases from V and 6 bases from J, with 12 bases in between. CDR3 nucleotides: TGTGCCAGCAGTTTCCTCAGGGTCGCCGAGCAGTACTTC. It specifies CASSFLRVAEQYF. Full variable domain (outside the CDR3, taken from reference TRBV28 and TRBJ2-7): DVKVTQSSRYLVKRTGEKVFLECVQDMDHENMFWYRQDPGLGLRLIYFSYDVKMKEKGDIPEGYSVSREKKERFSLILESASTNQTSMYLCASSFLRVAEQYFGPGTRLTVT.

This clonotype has at least ten counts. In nucleotides, the CDR3 is TGTGCCAGCCAGACTGGGGCCAACGTCCTGACTTTC. Protein sequence: CASQTGANVLTF. This chain uses TRBV18 with TRBJ2-6, with D unclear. Germline V gene data show CDR1 as KGHSH and CDR2 as LQKENI. This CDR3 region has 12 residues. The V end was cut by 8 bases, the J end by 2 bases, with 4 bases between.

This clonotype was detected ten times or more. The chain recombines TRBV25-1 with TRBJ2-7; D is possibly TRBD1 or TRBD2 (5 bases each). Trimming pared 3 bases from V and 5 bases from J, leaving 17 bases between. The germline V gene encodes CDR1 MGHDK and CDR2 SYGVNS. CDR3 length: 15 amino acids. In nucleotides, the CDR3 is TGTGCCAGCAGTGATCAGAGACAGAGGGAACACGAGCAGTACTTC. Amino acids: CASSDQRQREHEQYF.

This clonotype was seen at least ten times. V and J are TRBV7-9 and TRBJ2-5, with a weak D call TRBD1 (5 bases). V was shortened by 1 base and J by 5 bases, with 14 bases between the two germline ends. CDR3 size: 15 residues. Germline V gene sequence: CDR1 SEHNR, CDR2 FQNEAQ (reference sequence). CDR3 DNA: TGTGCCAGCAGCTTAGTATGGCAGGCAGGGGAGACCCAGTACTTC. Protein sequence: CASSLVWQAGETQYF.

This clonotype was detected ten times or more. The chain has TRBV20-1 and TRBJ2-7, with 10 bases fitting TRBD2. The CDR3 length is 15 residues. Trimming cost V 2 bases and J 5 bases; bases outside gene matches: 9. Germline assignment: CDR1 DFQATT and CDR2 SNEGSKA (reference sequence). The CDR3 DNA sequence: TGCAGTGCTAGACCTTTTAGCGGGAGGCTGAACGAGCAGTACTTC. Translating gives CSARPFSGRLNEQYF.